Below, 31 T cell receptor beta chains from the same sample are listed, as sequenced in a study of T cell changes during pregnancy in multiple sclerosis (dated by TCRdb to the late 2010s). Receptors were amplified or captured by the immunoSEQ multiplex PCR assay. TCRdb stores this immuneACCESS table with in-frame sequences only. Part of the clones is absent; in the studies checked, under half of the shortfall reflects unresolved V genes, and no reason is known for the rest. The table for this sample lists about 110,000 clones; just under 95% of them were counted only once. Approximately 1.6% of the sample is in the top ten clones. Sequencing was performed on peripheral blood, taken after pregnancy. These receptors came from a female donor with multiple sclerosis, enrolled in a pregnancy study.

This chain connects TRBV25-1 to TRBJ1-2; TRBD1 is a possible D gene (6 bases). Per the germline V gene, CDR1 is MGHDK and CDR2 is SYGVNS. Between the trimmed V and J ends, which lost 5 bases and 4 bases, there was a span of 11 bases. The CDR3 contains 13 residues. The CDR3 loop reads CASSTTGFYGYTF. CDR3 bases: TGTGCCAGCAGTACCACAGGGTTCTATGGCTACACCTTC.

V usage is TRBV2 and J usage is TRBJ2-7; TRBD1 might be the D (7 bases). This CDR3 is built from 13 residues. Germline CDR1 reads SNHLY; CDR2 reads FYNNEI. V gave up 7 bases and J gave up 6 bases, with 16 bases separating them. The CDR3 DNA sequence: TGTGCCAGCACCAACAGGGGAGGAGTCGAGCAGTACTTC. Protein sequence: CASTNRGGVEQYF.

The chain uses TRBV19 and TRBJ1-2; possibly TRBD1 for D (5 bases). This CDR3 region has 14 residues. V dropped 4 bases and J dropped 0 bases, with 9 bases sitting between them. Germline V gives CDR1 LNHDA, CDR2 SQIVND (reference sequence). The CDR3 reads CASSTQTANYGYTF. CDR3 nucleotides: TGTGCCAGTAGTACCCAGACAGCTAACTATGGCTACACCTTC. Full variable domain (outside the CDR3, taken from reference TRBV19 and TRBJ1-2): DGGITQSPKYLFRKEGQNVTLSCEQNLNHDAMYWYRQDPGQGLRLIYYSQIVNDFQKGDIAEGYSVSREKKESFPLTVTSAQKNPTAFYLCASSTQTANYGYTFGSGTRLTVV.

The J gene is TRBJ1-2, the V gene TRBV29-1; no reliable D call. The CDR3 contains 12 residues. Trimming left V 2 bases short and J 0 bases short, with 4 bases between. Germline CDR1 and CDR2: SQVTM and ANQGSEA. Written as DNA, the CDR3 is TGCAGCGTTGAAACTTCTAACTATGGCTACACCTTC. It codes for CSVETSNYGYTF.

The chain has TRBV19 and TRBJ2-3; D uncertain. This CDR3 is built from 12 residues. With 3 bases removed from V and 4 bases from J, the gap between germline ends came to 5 bases. Germline CDR1 LNHDA, CDR2 SQIVND (reference sequence). This CDR3 reads CASSILPDTQYF. In DNA form, the CDR3 reads TGTGCCAGTAGTATCCTCCCAGATACGCAGTATTTT.

The V call is TRBV7-2, the J call TRBJ2-7, with a weak D call TRBD2 (6 bases). The CDR3 spans 14 residues. Looked up from germline, CDR1 is SGHTA and CDR2 is FQGNSA. The V end was cut by 2 bases, the J end by 7 bases, with 15 bases between. The CDR3 bases are TGTGCCAGCAGCTTAACGGGGGACTTGGTTGAGCAGTACTTC. Translating it yields CASSLTGDLVEQYF.

The rearrangement links TRBV27 to TRBJ2-7; TRBD2 matches 14 bases. CDR3 length: 17 residues. Germline CDR1 is MNHEY and CDR2 is SMNVEV (reference sequence). V gave up 4 bases and J gave up 4 bases; unmatched junction bases: 9. Here the CDR3 DNA reads TGTGCCAGCAGTTCCCGACTAGCGGGAGGGAAGAAGTACGAGCAGTACTTC. It specifies CASSSRLAGGKKYEQYF.

The chain links TRBV28 to TRBJ1-1; a weak D match, TRBD1 (6 bases). The CDR3 spans 14 residues. The V end was cut by 2 bases, the J end by 4 bases, with 11 bases between. Germline loops: CDR1 MDHEN, CDR2 SYDVKM. As DNA, the CDR3 is TGTGCCAGCAGTTTACTCACAGGGATCACTGAAGCTTTCTTT. Its translation is CASSLLTGITEAFF.

V usage is TRBV2 and J usage is TRBJ2-5; TRBD2 matches at 9 bases. Germline V gene lookup returns CDR1 SNHLY and CDR2 FYNNEI. V trimming: 0 bases; J trimming: 2 bases; junction bases outside the gene matches: 7. The CDR3 consists of 17 residues. The CDR3 DNA reads TGTGCCAGCAGTGAAGCGCTTCTAGCGGGGCATCAAGAGACCCAGTACTTC. This translates into CASSEALLAGHQETQYF.

The rearrangement uses TRBV7-3 and TRBJ1-1, with no clear D. Germline V CDR1 and CDR2: SGHTA, FQGTGA. V shed 4 bases and J shed 0 bases, with 12 bases lying between them. The CDR3 covers 15 residues. Here the CDR3 DNA reads TGTGCCAGCAGCTCTTCCTCGGGAATGAACACTGAAGCTTTCTTT. This encodes CASSSSSGMNTEAFF.

Here the CDR3 reads CSVISDRAYEQYF. The CDR3 DNA sequence: TGCAGCGTTATTTCGGACAGGGCGTACGAGCAGTACTTC. V gene TRBV29-1 combines with J gene TRBJ2-7; 8 bases align to TRBD1. The CDR3 spans 13 residues. The germline V gene has CDR1 SQVTM and CDR2 ANQGSEA. V trimming: 5 bases; J trimming: 4 bases; junction bases outside the gene matches: 7.

V usage is TRBV6-1 and J usage is TRBJ1-1; tentative D call: TRBD1 (6 bases). Germline CDR1 reads MNHNS; CDR2 reads SASEGT. The CDR3 covers 14 residues. Deletions cut 6 bases from V and 9 bases from J, with 20 bases between. The CDR3 nucleotides read TGTGCCAGCAGCCCCACAGGGAATCCTTTTCAAGCTTTCTTT. Amino acid sequence: CASSPTGNPFQAFF.

The V and J genes are TRBV5-6 and TRBJ2-5; possibly TRBD2 for D (6 bases). V was shortened by 4 bases and J by 1 base, with 17 bases between the two germline ends. The CDR3 is 16 residues long. Germline lookup yields CDR1 SGHDT and CDR2 YYEEEE. The CDR3 bases are TGTGCCAGCAGCCCGATTAGCGGCAAAGTCCAAGAGACCCAGTACTTC. Protein sequence: CASSPISGKVQETQYF.

The V call is TRBV25-1, the J call TRBJ1-5; D possibly corresponds to TRBD1 (5 bases). V was shortened by 1 base and J by 4 bases, with 11 bases between the two germline ends. This CDR3 spans 15 amino acids. Germline lookup yields CDR1 MGHDK and CDR2 SYGVNS. The CDR3 nucleotides read TGTGCCAGCAGTGAATTTGGGGGGAAAAATCAGCCCCAGCATTTT. Translated: CASSEFGGKNQPQHF.

V usage is TRBV30 and J usage is TRBJ1-4; 9 positions agree with TRBD1. This CDR3 has 13 residues. The germline V gene has CDR1 GTSNPN and CDR2 SVGIG (reference sequence). Germline trimming cut 5 bases from V and 5 bases from J; bases unmatched to any gene: 3. In nucleotides, the CDR3 is TGTGCCTGGGGGACAGGGTTGAATGAAAAACTGTTTTTT. It encodes CAWGTGLNEKLFF.

This sequence joins TRBV6-1 and TRBJ2-7, with a possible D match to TRBD1 (5 bases). The CDR3 spans 14 residues. Germline CDR1 MNHNS, CDR2 SASEGT. The V and J ends lost 4 bases and 2 bases respectively, with 12 bases between them. The CDR3 bases are TGTGCCAGCAGTGCCCTGGACAAAACCTACGAGCAGTACTTC. Translation: CASSALDKTYEQYF.

The chain employs TRBV7-9 and TRBJ2-7, with 8 bases identical to TRBD2. J lost 11 bases, V lost 5 bases, and 11 bases had no gene match. This CDR3 comprises 13 residues. The germline V gene has CDR1 SEHNR and CDR2 FQNEAQ (reference sequence). The CDR3 sequence: CASSPYGTGGKYF. The CDR3 DNA is TGTGCCAGCAGCCCCTATGGAACGGGAGGGAAGTACTTC.

CDR3 bases: TGTGCCAGCAGCTCCGGGACAATTAATGAAAAACTGTTTTTT. Protein: CASSSGTINEKLFF. The chain is built from TRBV11-2 and TRBJ1-4; possible D gene TRBD1, 6 bases. Trimming cost V 4 bases and J 4 bases, with 10 bases left between them. The CDR3 totals 14 residues. Germline assignment: CDR1 SGHAT and CDR2 FQNNGV.

This clone appeared a few times. The genes are TRBV5-4 and TRBJ2-4; possible D gene TRBD1, 5 bases. The CDR3 loop spans 14 amino acids. Germline V lookup: CDR1 SGHNT, CDR2 YYREEE (reference sequence). Trimming took 0 bases from V and 5 from J, leaving 9 bases between them. The CDR3 coding sequence is TGTGCCAGCAGCTTGGAAATAGGGGAAAACATTCAGTACTTC. Its protein product is CASSLEIGENIQYF. Filled out from reference TRBV5-4 and TRBJ2-4, the complete variable domain reads ETGVTQSPTHLIKTRGQQVTLRCSSQSGHNTVSWYQQALGQGPQFIFQYYREEENGRGNFPPRFSGLQFPNYSSELNVNALELDDSALYLCASSLEIGENIQYFGAGTRLSVL.

The gene calls are TRBV5-1 and TRBJ2-7; possibly TRBD2 for D (6 bases). The germline V gene has CDR1 SGHRS and CDR2 YFSETQ. The germline V and J ends were trimmed by 0 bases and 0 bases, with 10 bases remaining between them. CDR3 length: 15 residues. This chain's CDR3 is CASSLVAGSSYEQYF. Here the CDR3 DNA reads TGCGCCAGCAGCTTGGTTGCGGGAAGCTCCTACGAGCAGTACTTC.

The V call is TRBV27, the J call TRBJ1-5; no firm D call. CDR1 and CDR2 (germline): MNHEY, SMNVEV (reference sequence). V was clipped by 8 bases and J by 3 bases, with 11 bases between them. This CDR3 spans 13 amino acids. The CDR3: CASAESVNQPQHF. The CDR3 DNA reads TGTGCCAGCGCCGAATCGGTCAATCAGCCCCAGCATTTT.

This clone has a single count. The rearrangement links TRBV2 to TRBJ1-2; TRBD1 matches at 9 bases. Germline V gene lookup returns CDR1 SNHLY and CDR2 FYNNEI. V shed 3 bases and J 3 bases; nucleotides not matched to a gene: 5. There are 15 residues in the CDR3. CDR3 DNA sequence: TGTGCCAGCAGTGACTCGGGACAGGGCTACTATGGCTACACCTTC. Amino acids: CASSDSGQGYYGYTF.

CDR3 sequence reads: CASSLYDSGGDNEQFF. Here the CDR3 DNA reads TGCGCCAGCAGCTTGTATGACAGCGGGGGGGACAATGAGCAGTTCTTC. This chain links TRBV5-1 with TRBJ2-1; TRBD2 matches at 10 bases. The CDR3 length is 16 residues. V gave up 1 base and J gave up 5 bases; unmatched junction bases: 6. Germline V lookup: CDR1 SGHRS, CDR2 YFSETQ.

The V and J genes are TRBV7-2 and TRBJ1-3; D gene uncertain. The V and J ends lost 2 bases and 1 base respectively, with 3 bases between them. The CDR3 sequence is 13 residues long. In germline, CDR1 is SGHTA, CDR2 FQGNSA. CDR3 amino acids: CASSLSSGNTIYF. The DNA of the CDR3 is TGTGCCAGCAGCTTATCATCTGGAAACACCATATATTTT. The full variable domain, with the rest looked up from reference TRBV7-2 and TRBJ1-3, is GAGVSQSPSNKVTEKGKDVELRCDPISGHTALYWYRQSLGQGLEFLIYFQGNSAPDKSGLPSDRFSAERTGGSVSTLTIQRTQQEDSAVYLCASSLSSGNTIYFGEGSWLTVV.

In its sample, this clone was seen a few times. The V call is TRBV15, the J call TRBJ1-5; D gene uncertain. This CDR3 region has 18 residues. Germline CDR1 is LNHNV and CDR2 is YYDKDF (reference sequence). With 0 bases removed from V and 6 bases from J, the gap between germline ends came to 21 bases. The CDR3 is CATSRDPNREVRVQPQHF. The DNA for the CDR3 is TGTGCCACCAGCAGAGATCCAAACCGGGAGGTACGGGTTCAGCCCCAGCATTTT.

The table lists this clone with a count of one. The chain couples TRBV19 to TRBJ2-7; perhaps TRBD2 as D (5 bases). Germline-derived CDR1 and CDR2 are LNHDA and SQIVND (reference sequence). V was cut by 3 bases and J by 6 bases, with 15 bases left in between. There are 14 residues in the CDR3. CDR3 DNA sequence: TGTGCCAGTAGTATGAGGGTACTACAGACCGAGCAGTACTTC. Translated, it gives CASSMRVLQTEQYF.

V gene TRBV14 combines with J gene TRBJ2-2, with D unclear. The CDR3 extends over 16 amino acids. Germline values: CDR1 SGHDN, CDR2 FVKESK. Trimming left V 0 bases short and J 2 bases short, with 10 bases between. The CDR3 loop reads CASSQDFGPNTGELFF. CDR3 bases: TGTGCCAGCAGCCAAGATTTTGGGCCTAACACCGGGGAGCTGTTTTTT.

This chain uses TRBV7-3 with TRBJ1-2, with 8 bases identical to TRBD1. The CDR3 sequence is 15 residues long. V lost 3 bases to trimming and J lost 5 bases; unmatched junction nucleotides: 8. Germline CDR1 reads SGHTA; CDR2 reads FQGTGA. The DNA for the CDR3 is TGTGCCAGCAGCTTCCCGGACAGGGCACGGTATGGCTACACCTTC. Its translation: CASSFPDRARYGYTF.

CDR3 coding DNA: TGTGCCGTCGCACAGGGGGCACAGACCCAGTACTTC. It encodes CAVAQGAQTQYF. V is TRBV10-3 and J is TRBJ2-5, with TRBD1 identical over 9 bases. Germline values: CDR1 ENHRY, CDR2 SYGVKD. The CDR3 is made up of 12 amino acids. Unmatched junction bases numbered 7, after V lost 11 bases and J lost 6 bases.

V usage is TRBV4-1 and J usage is TRBJ2-5; TRBD2 is a possible D gene (5 bases). Trimming shortened V by 0 bases and J by 3 bases, and 8 bases separated the two germline ends. Germline CDR1 MGHRA, CDR2 YSYEKL. CDR3 length equals 14 residues. As DNA, the CDR3 is TGCGCCAGCAGCCAAGATCCGGGAAAAGAGACCCAGTACTTC. It encodes CASSQDPGKETQYF.

The chain is built from TRBV11-2 and TRBJ1-1; D is uncertain. Trimming took 3 bases from V and 4 from J, leaving 15 bases between them. CDR3 length equals 15 residues. Germline V lookup: CDR1 SGHAT, CDR2 FQNNGV. The CDR3 loop is CASSFFGGRGTEAFF. CDR3 bases: TGTGCCAGCAGCTTTTTCGGAGGTCGGGGCACTGAAGCTTTCTTT.